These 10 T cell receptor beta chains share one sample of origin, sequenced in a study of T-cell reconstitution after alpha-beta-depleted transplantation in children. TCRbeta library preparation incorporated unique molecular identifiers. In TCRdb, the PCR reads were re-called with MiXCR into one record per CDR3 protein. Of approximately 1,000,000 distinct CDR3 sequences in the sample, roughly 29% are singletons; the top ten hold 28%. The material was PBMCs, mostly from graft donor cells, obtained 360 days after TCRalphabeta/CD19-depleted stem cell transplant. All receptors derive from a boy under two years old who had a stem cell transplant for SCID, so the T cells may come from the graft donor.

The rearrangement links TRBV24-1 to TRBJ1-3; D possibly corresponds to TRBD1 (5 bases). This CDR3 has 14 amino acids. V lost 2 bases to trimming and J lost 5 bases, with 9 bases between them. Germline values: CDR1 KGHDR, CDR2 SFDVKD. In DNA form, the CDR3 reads TGTGCCACCAGTGATTCGGACATCCGAAACACCATATATTTT. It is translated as CATSDSDIRNTIYF.

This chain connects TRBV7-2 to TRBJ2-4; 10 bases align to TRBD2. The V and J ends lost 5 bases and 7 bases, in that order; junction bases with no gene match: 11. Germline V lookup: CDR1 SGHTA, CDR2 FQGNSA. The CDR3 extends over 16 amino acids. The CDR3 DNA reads TGTGCCAGCAGCCCGACACCACTAGCGGGGATGAACATTCAGTACTTC. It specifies CASSPTPLAGMNIQYF.

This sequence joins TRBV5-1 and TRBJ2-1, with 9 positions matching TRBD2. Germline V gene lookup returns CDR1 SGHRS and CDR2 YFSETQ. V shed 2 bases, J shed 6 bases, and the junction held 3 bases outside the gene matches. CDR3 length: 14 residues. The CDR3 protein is CASSLKLAGNEQFF. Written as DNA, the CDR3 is TGCGCCAGCAGCTTAAAACTAGCGGGCAATGAGCAGTTCTTC.

In nucleotides, the CDR3 is TGTGCCAGCAGTTACGACAGGGAGGTTGTAGGTAGCACAGATACGCAGTATTTT. Amino acids: CASSYDREVVGSTDTQYF. J is TRBJ2-3 and V is TRBV6-5; possibly TRBD1 for D (7 bases). CDR3 size: 18 residues. CDR1 MNHEY and CDR2 SVGAGI come from the germline V gene. Trimming left V 2 bases short and J 0 bases short, with 18 bases between.

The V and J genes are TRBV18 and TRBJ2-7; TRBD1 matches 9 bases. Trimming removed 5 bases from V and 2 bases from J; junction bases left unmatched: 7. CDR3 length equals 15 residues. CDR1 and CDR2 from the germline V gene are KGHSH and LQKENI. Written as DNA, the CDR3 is TGTGCCAGCTCAGGCCGGGACAGGGAACCCTACGAGCAGTACTTC. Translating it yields CASSGRDREPYEQYF.

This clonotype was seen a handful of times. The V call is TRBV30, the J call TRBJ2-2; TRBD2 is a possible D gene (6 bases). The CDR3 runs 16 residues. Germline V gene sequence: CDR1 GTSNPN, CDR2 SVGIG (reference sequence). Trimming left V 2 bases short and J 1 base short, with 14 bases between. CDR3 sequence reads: CAWSHRGTGNTGELFF. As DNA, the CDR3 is TGTGCCTGGAGTCATCGCGGGACGGGGAACACCGGGGAGCTGTTTTTT.

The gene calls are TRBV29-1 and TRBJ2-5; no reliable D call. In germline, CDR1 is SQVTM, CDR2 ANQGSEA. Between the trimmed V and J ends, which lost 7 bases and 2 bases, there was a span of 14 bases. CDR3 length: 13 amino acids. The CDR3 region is CSAALEQQETQYF. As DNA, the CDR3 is TGCAGCGCCGCCCTGGAACAGCAAGAGACCCAGTACTTC.

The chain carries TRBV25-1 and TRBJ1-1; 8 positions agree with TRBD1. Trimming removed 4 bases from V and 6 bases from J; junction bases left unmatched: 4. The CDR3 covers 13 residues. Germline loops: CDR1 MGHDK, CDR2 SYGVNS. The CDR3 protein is CASSADRGPEAFF. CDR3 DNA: TGTGCCAGCAGTGCTGACAGGGGCCCTGAAGCTTTCTTT.

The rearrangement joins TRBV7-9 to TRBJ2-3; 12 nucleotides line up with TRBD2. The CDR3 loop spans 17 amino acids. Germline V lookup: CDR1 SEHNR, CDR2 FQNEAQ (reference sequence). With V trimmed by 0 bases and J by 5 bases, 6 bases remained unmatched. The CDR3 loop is CASSLAASGGAGDTQYF. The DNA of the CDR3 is TGTGCCAGCAGCTTAGCGGCTAGCGGGGGGGCTGGAGATACGCAGTATTTT.

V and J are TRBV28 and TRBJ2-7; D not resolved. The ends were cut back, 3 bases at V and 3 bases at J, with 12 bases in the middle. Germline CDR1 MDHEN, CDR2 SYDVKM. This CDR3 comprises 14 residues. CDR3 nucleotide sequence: TGTGCCAGCAGTTTGAGCCTAGGGTACTACGAGCAGTACTTC. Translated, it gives CASSLSLGYYEQYF.